This TCR beta chain was identified during a study of shared clonotypes between healthy human individuals. Study-wide points: Naive CD4 clonotype sharing across a handful of donors was 4% to 5.5%.

TCRdb's copy holds only in-frame clones and misses some; the assay was immunoSEQ multiplex PCR. The sample includes hundreds of thousands of clones, around three quarters seen only once; the top ten take 1.5% to 2%. On this clone: As yet, its antigen is unknown.

With V trimmed by 4 bases and J by 3 bases, 15 bases remained unmatched. The CDR3 has 18 amino acids. The germline gives CDR1 SGHDT, CDR2 YYEEEE. This TCR derives from a woman aged 30 to 39 in good health. The sequencing sample was made of memory CD4+ T cells sorted from blood. Subset defined: CD45RA-negative fraction. The chain has TRBV5-6 and TRBJ2-2; TRBD2 matches 7 bases. CDR3: CASSVGPGGRLDTGELFF. CDR3 nucleotide sequence: TGTGCCAGCAGCGTCGGCCCGGGCGGGAGATTGGACACCGGGGAGCTGTTTTTT.